The 12 T cell receptor beta chains below were found in one sample sequenced in a study of T cells in Graves' hyperthyroidism and ophthalmopathy. The investigators amplified TCR beta CDR3 regions from RNA transcripts. Using the HTBI primer set, a first-round RT-PCR was run on the TCR CDR3. TCRdb reanalysed the multiplex PCR reads using MiXCR and keeps one entry per CDR3 protein. The repertoire has approximately 430,000 distinct CDR3 sequences, about 15% of them found once; the top ten carry about 7.7%. The sample was blood. The origin of the receptors is a woman younger than 30 with Graves' hyperthyroidism.

The sample holds many counts of this clonotype. The chain uses TRBV27 and TRBJ1-5, with D possibly TRBD1 on 5 matching bases. V dropped 9 bases and J dropped 3 bases, with 15 bases sitting between them. The CDR3 consists of 14 residues. Per germline, CDR1 MNHEY and CDR2 SMNVEV (reference sequence). The CDR3 bases are TGTGCCAGTAGGGACTCAGGGTCCAATCAGCCCCAGCATTTT. Translated, it gives CASRDSGSNQPQHF.

The chain recombines TRBV25-1 with TRBJ2-1; unclear D gene. CDR1 and CDR2 from the germline V gene are MGHDK and SYGVNS. This CDR3 spans 11 amino acids. V was pared by 1 base and J by 8 bases, with 3 bases between. Written as DNA, the CDR3 is TGTGCCAGCAGTGAATTCGATGAGCAGTTCTTC. Translating it yields CASSEFDEQFF.

This clonotype was recorded at least ten times. The chain employs TRBV2 and TRBJ1-6; 8 bases map to TRBD1. With V trimmed by 6 bases and J by 5 bases, 3 bases remained unmatched. This CDR3 is 14 amino acids long. Germline-derived CDR1 and CDR2 are SNHLY and FYNNEI. CDR3 sequence: CASRETGDNSPLHF. CDR3 coding DNA: TGTGCCAGCAGAGAGACAGGGGATAATTCACCCCTCCACTTT.

In its sample, this clonotype was seen many times. This sequence joins TRBV9 and TRBJ1-6, with 8 bases lining up with TRBD1. The germline CDR1 and CDR2 sequences are SGDLS and YYNGEE. The CDR3 is made up of 15 amino acids. V shed 0 bases, J shed 9 bases, and the junction held 5 bases outside the gene matches. The CDR3 DNA reads TGTGCCAGCAGCGTAGATCGGACAGGGCTTTCACCCCTCCACTTT. This sequence encodes CASSVDRTGLSPLHF.

Remarks on this clonotype: A clone one base away is much larger, so this may be a read error. This chain connects TRBV19 to TRBJ1-1; D is unclear. The V end was cut by 5 bases, the J end by 4 bases, with 11 bases between. This CDR3 region has 13 residues. The germline CDR1 and CDR2 sequences are LNHDA and SQIVND (reference sequence). The chain's CDR3 is CASSSHRSTEAFF. In nucleotides, the CDR3 is TGTGCCAGTAGTTCACATCGGAGCACTGAAGCTTTCTTT. Together with reference TRBV19 and TRBJ1-1, the CDR3 gives the full variable domain: DGGITQSPKYLFRKEGQNVTLSCEQNLNHDAMYWYRQDPGQGLRLIYYSQIVNDFQKGDIAEGYSVSREKKESFPLTVTSAQKNPTAFYLCASSSHRSTEAFFGQGTRLTVV.

A remark on this clonotype: The junction departs from germline at one end; a sequencing error may be responsible. This sequence joins TRBV3-1 and TRBJ1-4; a possible D gene is TRBD1 (5 bases). The germline gives CDR1 LGHDT, CDR2 YNNKEL (reference sequence). CDR3 size: 15 residues. CDR3 residues: CAGSRHFRVWEKLFF. The DNA for the CDR3 is TGTGCCGGCAGCCGACACTTCAGGGTTTGGGAAAAACTGTTTTTT.

This clonotype was seen repeatedly, ten times or more. CDR3 DNA sequence: TGTGCCAGCAGCTTAGAGGCGGGAGGGTCGTATGAGCAGTTCTTC. Residues: CASSLEAGGSYEQFF. The gene calls are TRBV7-8 and TRBJ2-1; 9 bases are a match to TRBD2. After removal of 1 base from V and 8 bases from J, the junction contained 6 bases not matched to a gene. The V gene's germline CDR1 is SGHVS and CDR2 FQNEAQ. CDR3 size: 15 residues.

This clonotype has ten or more counts. The chain is built from TRBV5-1 and TRBJ2-5; D possibly corresponds to TRBD1 (5 bases). Germline lookup yields CDR1 SGHRS and CDR2 YFSETQ. This CDR3 contains 13 residues. V was trimmed by 6 bases and J by 0 bases, leaving 9 bases between them. CDR3 DNA: TGCGCCAGCACCATGGACAACCAAGAGACCCAGTACTTC. This encodes CASTMDNQETQYF.

This clonotype showed up many times. V is TRBV6-5 and J is TRBJ2-7; D unclear. The CDR3 spans 15 residues. V was shortened by 2 bases and J by 2 bases, with 13 bases between the two germline ends. Germline CDR1 MNHEY, CDR2 SVGAGI. CDR3 DNA sequence: TGTGCCAGCAGTTACGGGCAGCACCGGGCCTACGAGCAGTACTTC. This translates into CASSYGQHRAYEQYF.

This sequence joins TRBV7-8 and TRBJ2-3, with TRBD2 matching 14 bases. The trim removed 5 bases at V and 5 bases at J, leaving 18 bases unmatched. Germline V CDR1 and CDR2: SGHVS, FQNEAQ. The CDR3 is made up of 20 amino acids. The CDR3, as DNA: TGTGCCAGCAGCCCCCTCCCGGCTGGACTAGCGGGGGGTCAGAAAGATACGCAGTATTTT. The encoded protein is CASSPLPAGLAGGQKDTQYF.

On this clonotype itself: A much larger clone lies one base from this, so it may be a read error. The chain joins TRBV20-1 to TRBJ2-2; no definite D call. This CDR3 is 13 amino acids long. Germline V CDR1 and CDR2: DFQATT, SNEGSKA (reference sequence). As DNA, the CDR3 is TGCAGGAGGTTCCGTCAGAGCACCGGGGAGCTGTTTTTT. As protein: CRRFRQSTGELFF.

In its sample, this clonotype was seen once. V gene TRBV7-9 combines with J gene TRBJ1-1; tentatively, D is TRBD1 (5 bases). V lost 2 bases, J lost 4 bases, and 11 bases lay in between. From germline, CDR1 is SEHNR and CDR2 FQNEAQ (reference sequence). The CDR3 has 14 amino acids. As DNA, the CDR3 is TGTGCCAGCAGCTTATCCGGGGCGCTCACTGAAGCTTTCTTT. Translating gives CASSLSGALTEAFF. The variable domain in full, with the rest retrieved from reference TRBV7-9 and TRBJ1-1, is DTGVSQNPRHKITKRGQNVTFRCDPISEHNRLYWYRQTLGQGPEFLTYFQNEAQLEKSRLLSDRFSAERPKGSFSTLEIQRTEQGDSAMYLCASSLSGALTEAFFGQGTRLTVV.